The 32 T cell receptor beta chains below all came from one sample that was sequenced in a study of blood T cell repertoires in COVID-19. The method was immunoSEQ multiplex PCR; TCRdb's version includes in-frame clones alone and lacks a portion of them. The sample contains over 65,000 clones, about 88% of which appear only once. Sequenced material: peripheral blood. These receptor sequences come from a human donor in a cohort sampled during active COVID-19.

In DNA form, the CDR3 reads TGTGCGTCCGGGGGTTTACCCTCCTACAATGAGCAGTTCTTC. Amino acids: CASGGLPSYNEQFF. The chain links TRBV6-6 to TRBJ2-1; TRBD2 might be the D (6 bases). The CDR3 sequence is 14 residues long. CDR1 is MNHNY, CDR2 SVGAGI, per germline (reference sequence).

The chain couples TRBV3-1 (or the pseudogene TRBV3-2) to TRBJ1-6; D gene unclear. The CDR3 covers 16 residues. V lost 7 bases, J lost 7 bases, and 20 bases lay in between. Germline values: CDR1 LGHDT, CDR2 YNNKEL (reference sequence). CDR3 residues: CASTATAPCRNSPLHF. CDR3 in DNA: TGTGCCAGCACCGCCACAGCCCCCTGCCGAAATTCACCCCTCCACTTT.

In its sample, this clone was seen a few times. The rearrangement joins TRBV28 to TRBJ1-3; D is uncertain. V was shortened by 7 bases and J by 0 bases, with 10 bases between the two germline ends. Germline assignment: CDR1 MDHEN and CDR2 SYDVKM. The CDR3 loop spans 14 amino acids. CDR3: CASIAAGSGNTIYF. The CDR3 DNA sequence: TGTGCCAGCATCGCCGCCGGCTCTGGAAACACCATATATTTT.

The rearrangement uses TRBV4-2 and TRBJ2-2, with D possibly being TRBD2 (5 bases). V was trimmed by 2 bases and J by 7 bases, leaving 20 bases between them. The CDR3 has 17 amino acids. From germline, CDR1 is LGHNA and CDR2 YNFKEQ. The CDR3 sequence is CASSQNARVLRGGELFF. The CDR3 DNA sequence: TGTGCCAGCAGCCAAAATGCGAGAGTTCTTCGGGGCGGGGAGCTGTTTTTT.

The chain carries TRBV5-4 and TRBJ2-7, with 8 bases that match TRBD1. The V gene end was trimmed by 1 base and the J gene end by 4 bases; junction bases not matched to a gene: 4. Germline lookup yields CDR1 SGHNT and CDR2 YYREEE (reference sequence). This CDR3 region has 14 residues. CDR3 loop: CASSLPGGGYEQYF. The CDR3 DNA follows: TGTGCCAGCAGCTTGCCAGGGGGCGGATACGAGCAGTACTTC.

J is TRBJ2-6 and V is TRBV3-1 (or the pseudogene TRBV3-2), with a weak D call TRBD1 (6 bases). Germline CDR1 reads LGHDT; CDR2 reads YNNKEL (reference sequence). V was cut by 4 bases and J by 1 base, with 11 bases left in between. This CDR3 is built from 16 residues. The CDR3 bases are TGTGCCAGCAGCCTTCTGACAGGATCTGGGGCCAACGTCCTGACTTTC. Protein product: CASSLLTGSGANVLTF.

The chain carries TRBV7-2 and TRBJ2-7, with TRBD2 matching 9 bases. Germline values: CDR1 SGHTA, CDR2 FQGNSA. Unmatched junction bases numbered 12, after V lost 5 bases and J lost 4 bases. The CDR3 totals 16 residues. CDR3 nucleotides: TGTGCCAGCAGCCGCCCTCTTAGCGGGAGAACGTACGAGCAGTACTTC. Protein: CASSRPLSGRTYEQYF.

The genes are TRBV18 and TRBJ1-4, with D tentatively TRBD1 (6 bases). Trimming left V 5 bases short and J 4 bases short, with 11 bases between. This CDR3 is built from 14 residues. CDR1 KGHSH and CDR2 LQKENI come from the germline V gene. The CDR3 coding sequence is TGTGCCAGCTCATCCCCAGGGGTTAATGAAAAACTGTTTTTT. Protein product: CASSSPGVNEKLFF.

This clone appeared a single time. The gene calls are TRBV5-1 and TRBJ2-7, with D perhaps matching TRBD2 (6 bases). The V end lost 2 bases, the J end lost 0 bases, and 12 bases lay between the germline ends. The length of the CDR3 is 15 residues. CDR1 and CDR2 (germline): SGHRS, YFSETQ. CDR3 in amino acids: CASSFQRASSYEQYF. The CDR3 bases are TGCGCCAGCAGCTTCCAGCGGGCCTCCTCCTACGAGCAGTACTTC.

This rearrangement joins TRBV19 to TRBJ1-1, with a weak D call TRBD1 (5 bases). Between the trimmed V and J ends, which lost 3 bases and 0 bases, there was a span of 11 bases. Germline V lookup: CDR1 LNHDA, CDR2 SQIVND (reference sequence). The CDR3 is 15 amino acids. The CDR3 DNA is TGTGCCAGTAGTATGGCCGGACACTTGAACACTGAAGCTTTCTTT. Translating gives CASSMAGHLNTEAFF.

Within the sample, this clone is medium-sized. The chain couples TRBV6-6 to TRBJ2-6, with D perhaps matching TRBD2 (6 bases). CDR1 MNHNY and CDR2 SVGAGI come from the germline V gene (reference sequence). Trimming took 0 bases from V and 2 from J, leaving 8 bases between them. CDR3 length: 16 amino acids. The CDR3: CASSYSGGAGANVLTF. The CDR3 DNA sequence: TGTGCCAGCAGTTACTCGGGGGGTGCTGGGGCCAACGTCCTGACTTTC.

The chain's CDR3 is CASSLDQLAGELFF. The CDR3, as DNA: TGTGCCAGCAGCTTAGATCAGTTGGCCGGGGAGCTGTTTTTT. This chain links TRBV11-2 with TRBJ2-2; no clear D gene. Trimming removed 0 bases at V and 6 bases at J, with 8 bases between. The CDR3 is made up of 14 amino acids. Germline CDR1 reads SGHAT; CDR2 reads FQNNGV.

The CDR3 DNA follows: TGTGCCAGCAGCTCTCACACGTCCAAAGAGACCCAGTACTTC. Amino acids: CASSSHTSKETQYF. The chain recombines TRBV5-5 with TRBJ2-5; D is uncertain. Trimming shortened V by 3 bases and J by 3 bases, and 12 bases separated the two germline ends. The CDR3 runs to 14 residues. CDR1 is SGHKS, CDR2 YYEKEE, per germline (reference sequence).

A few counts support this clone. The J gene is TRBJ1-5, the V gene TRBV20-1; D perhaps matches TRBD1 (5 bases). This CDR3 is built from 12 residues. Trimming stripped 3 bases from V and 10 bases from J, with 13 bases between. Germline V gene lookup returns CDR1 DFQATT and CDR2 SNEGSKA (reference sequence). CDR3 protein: CSASYAGDPQHF. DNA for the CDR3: TGCAGTGCTAGTTATGCGGGGGACCCCCAGCATTTT.

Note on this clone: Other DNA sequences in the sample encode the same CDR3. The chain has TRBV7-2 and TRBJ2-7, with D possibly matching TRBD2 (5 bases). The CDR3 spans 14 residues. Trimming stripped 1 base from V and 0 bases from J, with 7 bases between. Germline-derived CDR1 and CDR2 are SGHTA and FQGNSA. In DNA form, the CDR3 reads TGTGCCAGCAGCTTAGGCGGGTACTCCTACGAGCAGTACTTC. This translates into CASSLGGYSYEQYF.

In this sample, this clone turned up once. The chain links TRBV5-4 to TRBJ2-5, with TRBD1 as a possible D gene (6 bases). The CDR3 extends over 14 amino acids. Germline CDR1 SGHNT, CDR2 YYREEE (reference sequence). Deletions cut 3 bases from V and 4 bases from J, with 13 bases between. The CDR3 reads CASSSNREGETQYF. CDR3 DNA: TGTGCCAGCAGCTCTAACAGGGAAGGAGAGACCCAGTACTTC.

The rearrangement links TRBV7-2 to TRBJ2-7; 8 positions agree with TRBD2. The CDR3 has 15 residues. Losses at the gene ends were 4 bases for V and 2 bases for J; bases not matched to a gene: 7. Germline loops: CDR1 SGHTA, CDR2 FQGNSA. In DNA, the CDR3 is TGTGCCAGCAGCTCTAGCGGGCGGGGCGCCTACGAGCAGTACTTC. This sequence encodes CASSSSGRGAYEQYF.

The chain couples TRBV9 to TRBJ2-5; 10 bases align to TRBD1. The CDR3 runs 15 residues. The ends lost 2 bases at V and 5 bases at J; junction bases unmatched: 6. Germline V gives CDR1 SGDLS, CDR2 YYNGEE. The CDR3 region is CASSVTGTGVETQYF. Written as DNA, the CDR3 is TGTGCCAGCAGCGTTACCGGGACAGGGGTGGAGACCCAGTACTTC.

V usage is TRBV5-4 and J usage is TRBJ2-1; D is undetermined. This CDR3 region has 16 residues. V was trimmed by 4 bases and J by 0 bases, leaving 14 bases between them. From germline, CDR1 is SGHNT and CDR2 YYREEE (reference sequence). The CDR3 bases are TGTGCCAGCAGCACGGTGCATGGAGCCTCCTACAATGAGCAGTTCTTC. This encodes CASSTVHGASYNEQFF.

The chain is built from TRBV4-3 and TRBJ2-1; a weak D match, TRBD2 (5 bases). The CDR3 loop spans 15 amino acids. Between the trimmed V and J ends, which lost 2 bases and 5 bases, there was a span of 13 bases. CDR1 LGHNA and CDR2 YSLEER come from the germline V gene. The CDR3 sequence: CASSQSWVGNNEQFF. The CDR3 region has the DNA TGCGCCAGCAGCCAATCTTGGGTCGGGAACAATGAGCAGTTCTTC.

CDR3 loop: CSAATGTGGNEQFF. The CDR3 coding sequence is TGCAGCGCAGCGACCGGGACAGGGGGTAATGAGCAGTTCTTC. This chain connects TRBV29-1 to TRBJ2-1; 11 bases match TRBD1. J was trimmed by 7 bases and V by 7 bases; bases with no gene match: 9. From germline, CDR1 is SQVTM and CDR2 ANQGSEA. The CDR3 extends over 14 amino acids.

The CDR3 region is CASSENTGELFF. CDR3 DNA sequence: TGTGCCAGTAGCGAGAACACCGGGGAGCTGTTTTTT. The chain carries TRBV25-1 and TRBJ2-2, with TRBD2 as a possible D gene (5 bases). V was clipped by 9 bases and J by 1 base, with 6 bases between them. Germline assignment: CDR1 MGHDK and CDR2 SYGVNS. CDR3 size: 12 residues. Filled out from reference TRBV25-1 and TRBJ2-2, the complete variable domain reads EADIYQTPRYLVIGTGKKITLECSQTMGHDKMYWYQQDPGMELHLIHYSYGVNSTEKGDLSSESTVSRIRTEHFPLTLESARPSHTSQYLCASSENTGELFFGEGSRLTVL.

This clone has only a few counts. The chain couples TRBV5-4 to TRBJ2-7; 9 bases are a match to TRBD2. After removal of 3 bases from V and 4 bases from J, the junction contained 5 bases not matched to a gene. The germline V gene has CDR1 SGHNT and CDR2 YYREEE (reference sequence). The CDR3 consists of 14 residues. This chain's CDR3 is CASSSGLAEYEQYF. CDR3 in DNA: TGTGCCAGCAGCTCGGGACTAGCAGAGTACGAGCAGTACTTC.

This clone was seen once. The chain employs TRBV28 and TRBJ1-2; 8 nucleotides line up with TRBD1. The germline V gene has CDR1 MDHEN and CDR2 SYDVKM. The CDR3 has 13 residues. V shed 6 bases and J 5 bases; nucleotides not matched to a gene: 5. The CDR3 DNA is TGTGCCAGCAGCACAGGGGGTTGGTATGGCTACACCTTC. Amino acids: CASSTGGWYGYTF.

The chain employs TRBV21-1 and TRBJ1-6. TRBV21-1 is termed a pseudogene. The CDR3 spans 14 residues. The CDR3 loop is CASSKVRRRGTLHF. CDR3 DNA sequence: TGTGCCAGCAGCAAAGTACGGCGGAGAGGAACCCTCCACTTT.

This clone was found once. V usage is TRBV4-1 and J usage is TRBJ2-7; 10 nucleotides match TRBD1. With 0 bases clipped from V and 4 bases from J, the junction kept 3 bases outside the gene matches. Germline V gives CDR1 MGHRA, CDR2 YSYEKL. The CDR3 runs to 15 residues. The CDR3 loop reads CASSQEKDRGYEQYF. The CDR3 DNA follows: TGCGCCAGCAGCCAAGAGAAGGACAGGGGGTACGAGCAGTACTTC.

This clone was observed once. Written as DNA, the CDR3 is TGTGCCAGCTCGACGGGACAGGGTAACACCGGGGAGCTGTTTTTT. Its protein product is CASSTGQGNTGELFF. The V gene is TRBV18, the J gene TRBJ2-2; 9 bases map to TRBD1. The ends lost 6 bases at V and 2 bases at J; junction bases unmatched: 4. CDR3 size: 15 residues. Germline V gene lookup returns CDR1 KGHSH and CDR2 LQKENI. Combining the CDR3 with reference TRBV18 and TRBJ2-2 gives the whole variable domain NAGVMQNPRHLVRRRGQEARLRCSPMKGHSHVYWYRQLPEEGLKFMVYLQKENIIDESGMPKERFSAEFPKEGPSILRIQQVVRGDSAAYFCASSTGQGNTGELFFGEGSRLTVL.

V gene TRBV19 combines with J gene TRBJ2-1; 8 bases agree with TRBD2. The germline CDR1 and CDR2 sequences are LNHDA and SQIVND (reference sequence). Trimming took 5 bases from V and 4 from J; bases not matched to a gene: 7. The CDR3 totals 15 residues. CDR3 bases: TGTGCCAGTAGTGACGTAGCGGGAAGGTACAATGAGCAGTTCTTC. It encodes CASSDVAGRYNEQFF.

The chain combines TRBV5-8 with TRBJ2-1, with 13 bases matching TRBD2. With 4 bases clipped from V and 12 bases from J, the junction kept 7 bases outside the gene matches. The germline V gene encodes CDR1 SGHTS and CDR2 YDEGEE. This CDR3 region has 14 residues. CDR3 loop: CASSRGLAGEGQFF. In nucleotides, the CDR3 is TGTGCCAGCAGCCGAGGACTAGCGGGAGAGGGGCAGTTCTTC.

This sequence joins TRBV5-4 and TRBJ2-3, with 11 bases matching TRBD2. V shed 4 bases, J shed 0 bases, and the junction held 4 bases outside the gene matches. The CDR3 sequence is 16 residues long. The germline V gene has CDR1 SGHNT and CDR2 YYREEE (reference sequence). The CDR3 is CASSPGTSGSTDTQYF. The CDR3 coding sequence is TGTGCCAGCAGCCCCGGGACTAGCGGTAGCACAGATACGCAGTATTTT. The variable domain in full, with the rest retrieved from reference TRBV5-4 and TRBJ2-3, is ETGVTQSPTHLIKTRGQQVTLRCSSQSGHNTVSWYQQALGQGPQFIFQYYREEENGRGNFPPRFSGLQFPNYSSELNVNALELDDSALYLCASSPGTSGSTDTQYFGPGTRLTVL.

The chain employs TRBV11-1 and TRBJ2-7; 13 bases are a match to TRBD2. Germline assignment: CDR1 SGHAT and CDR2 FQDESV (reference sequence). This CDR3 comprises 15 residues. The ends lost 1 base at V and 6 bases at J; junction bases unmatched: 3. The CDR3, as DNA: TGTGCCAGCAGCTTAGTTGGACTAGCGGGAGTCGAGCAGTACTTC. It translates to CASSLVGLAGVEQYF. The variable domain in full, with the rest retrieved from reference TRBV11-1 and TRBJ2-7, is EAEVAQSPRYKITEKSQAVAFWCDPISGHATLYWYRQILGQGPELLVQFQDESVVDDSQLPKDRFSAERLKGVDSTLKIQPAELGDSAMYLCASSLVGLAGVEQYFGPGTRLTVT.

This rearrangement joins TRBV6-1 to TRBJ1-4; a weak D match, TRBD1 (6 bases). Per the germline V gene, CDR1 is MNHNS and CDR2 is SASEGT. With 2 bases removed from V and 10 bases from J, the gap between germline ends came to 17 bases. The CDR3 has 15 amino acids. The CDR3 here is CASSELSGGAGKLFF. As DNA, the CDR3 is TGTGCCAGCAGTGAACTGAGTGGGGGCGCTGGAAAACTGTTTTTT.